This T cell receptor (beta chain) was captured by sequencing in a study of T cell responses to AZD1222 COVID-19 vaccine. General study points: Elevations in Spike-specific TCR breadth and depth followed administration of two AZD1222 doses. Mostly white British, mostly female donors; authors suggested clonal diversity may be underestimated.

CDR3 length equals 12 residues. CDR1 and CDR2 (germline): SGHAT, FQNNGV. The V end was cut by 5 bases, the J end by 5 bases, with 10 bases between. Remarks on this clone: Antigen: not known.

Only in-frame clones appear in the TCRdb table, and some are missing; sequencing was by immunoSEQ multiplex PCR. The sample has roughly 100,000 clones, about nine tenths seen once. The chain joins TRBV11-2 to TRBJ2-7; D is undetermined. Sequences were derived from peripheral blood, sampled 28 days after the second dose of the MenACWY control vaccine. The source is an adult who received the MenACWY meningococcal vaccine as a control. The DNA of the CDR3 is TGTGCCAGCAGCAAAGCGACCCACGAGCAGTACTTC. This translates into CASSKATHEQYF.